This TCR beta chain was identified in a study of OX40 agonist ivuxolimab in advanced cancers. Turning to the study itself: In this trial design, patients received ivuxolimab intravenously at 0.01 to 10 mg/kg every 2 weeks. The dose-escalation group included hepatocellular carcinoma, melanoma, renal cell carcinoma and head and neck cancer. Participants, 65% to 85% male, averaged 60 years of age, ranging from about 23 to 90.

Between the trimmed V and J ends, which lost 6 bases and 10 bases, there was a span of 19 bases. The CDR3 sequence is 14 residues long. Germline assignment: CDR1 LGHNA and CDR2 YNFKEQ. On this clone: Its antigen is undetermined.

Sequenced by immunoSEQ multiplex PCR; TCRdb stores in-frame clones only, minus some. The sample records around 57,000 clones, about 92% being singletons. Study-wide findings and caveats: The authors did not determine the antigen specificity of the expanded peripheral T cells.

The material sequenced was CD4+ or CD8+ T cells sorted from blood, taken in a trial of the OX40 agonist ivuxolimab. This sequence originates from an adult with an advanced solid tumor such as melanoma, head and neck, liver or kidney cancer. The chain recombines TRBV4-2 with TRBJ2-1; possible D gene TRBD1, 7 bases. The DNA for the CDR3 is TGTGCCAGCAGGTATAGCTCAGGGGGGCTGGAGCAGTTCTTC. This encodes CASRYSSGGLEQFF.